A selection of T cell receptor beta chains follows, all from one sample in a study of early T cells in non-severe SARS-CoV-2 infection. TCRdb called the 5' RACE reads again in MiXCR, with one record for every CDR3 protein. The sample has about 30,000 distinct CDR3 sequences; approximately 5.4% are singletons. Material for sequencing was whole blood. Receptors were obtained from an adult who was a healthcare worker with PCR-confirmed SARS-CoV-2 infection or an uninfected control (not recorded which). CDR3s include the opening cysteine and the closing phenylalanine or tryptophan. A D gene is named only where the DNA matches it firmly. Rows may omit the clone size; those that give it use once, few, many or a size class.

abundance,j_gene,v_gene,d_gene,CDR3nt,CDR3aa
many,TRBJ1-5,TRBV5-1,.,TGCGCCAGCAGCTTGTCCACAGGAGAGAATCAGCCCCAGCATTTT,CASSLSTGENQPQHF
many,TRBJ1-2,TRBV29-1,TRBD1,TGCAGCGTTCCCAGGGGGAAGGGGGACAGCTATGGCTACACCTTC,CSVPRGKGDSYGYTF
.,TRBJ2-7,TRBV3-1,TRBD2,TGTGCCAGCAGCCTTGGGACTAGCGGGAGCCTAGGGGGGAACGAGCAGTACTTC,CASSLGTSGSLGGNEQYF
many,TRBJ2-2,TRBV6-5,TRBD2,TGTGCCAGCAGCCGACGAGCCCCGGGACTACGAGCCACCGGGGAGCTGTTTTTT,CASSRRAPGLRATGELFF
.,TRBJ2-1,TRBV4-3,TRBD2,TGCGCCAGCAGCCAGGCTAGCGGATCCCGGTCGGGGAATGAGCAGTTCTTC,CASSQASGSRSGNEQFF
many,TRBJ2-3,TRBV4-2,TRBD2,TGTGCCAGCAGCCAAGCTAGCGGGACACACAACTCAGATACGCAGTATTTT,CASSQASGTHNSDTQYF
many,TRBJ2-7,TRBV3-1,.,TGTGCCAGCAGCCACCTCCGGCTGATGGACGAGCAGTACTTC,CASSHLRLMDEQYF
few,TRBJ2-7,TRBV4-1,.,TGCGCCAGCAGCCAAGATCCTCGTGGGTCCGAGCAGTACTTC,CASSQDPRGSEQYF
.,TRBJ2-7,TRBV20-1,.,TGCAGTGCTAGCGGCCCCGTGGGGGGCAAATACGAGCAGTACTTC,CSASGPVGGKYEQYF
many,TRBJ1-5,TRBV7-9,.,TGTGCCAGCAGCTTAGTCGCCAATCAGCCCCAGCATTTT,CASSLVANQPQHF
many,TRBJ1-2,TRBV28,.,TGTGCCAGCAGCTCAACAGGCCCATCTAACTATGGCTACACCTTC,CASSSTGPSNYGYTF
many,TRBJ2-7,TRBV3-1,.,TGTGCCAGCAGCCAGAGCTACGAGCAGTACTTC,CASSQSYEQYF
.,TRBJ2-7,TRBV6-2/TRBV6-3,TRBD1,TGTGCCAGCGGCAGGGGGTACGAGCAGTACTTC,CASGRGYEQYF
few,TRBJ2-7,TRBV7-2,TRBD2,TGTGCCAGCAGCTTAGGGCCCCTAGCGGGAGTTTCCGAGCAGTACTTC,CASSLGPLAGVSEQYF
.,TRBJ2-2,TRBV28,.,TGTGCCACCGGGACGGCGAACACCGGGGAGCTGTTTTTT,CATGTANTGELFF
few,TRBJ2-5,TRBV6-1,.,TGTGCCAGCAGCGTTGACAGGTCTGGGGAGACCCAGTACTTC,CASSVDRSGETQYF
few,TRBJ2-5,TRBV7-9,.,TGTGCCAGCAGCTTAAGCCAGGCTTCACAAGAGACCCAGTACTTC,CASSLSQASQETQYF
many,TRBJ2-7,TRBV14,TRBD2,TGTGCCAGCAGCCAAGAACATCCGGGACTAGCGACATCCGACGAGCAGTACTTC,CASSQEHPGLATSDEQYF
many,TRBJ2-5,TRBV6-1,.,TGTGCCAGCAGTGAAGGGCGGGGTTTCGAGACCCAGTACTTC,CASSEGRGFETQYF
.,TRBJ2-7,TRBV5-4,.,TGTGCCAGCAGCTTGGAGGGGTTGCAGGGAGGCTACGAGCAGTACTTC,CASSLEGLQGGYEQYF
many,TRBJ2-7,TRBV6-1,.,TGTGCCAGCAGTGGACGACCCGGGACCGAGATCTACGAGCAGTACTTC,CASSGRPGTEIYEQYF
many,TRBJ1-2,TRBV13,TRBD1,TGTGCCAGCAGCTTAGGGACAGGGGACTATGGCTACACCTTC,CASSLGTGDYGYTF
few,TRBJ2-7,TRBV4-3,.,TGCGCCAGCAGCCAAGTTTCTAGCTCCTACGAGCAGTACTTC,CASSQVSSSYEQYF
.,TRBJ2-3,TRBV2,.,TGTGCCAGCGGTGGGACAAGATACACAGATACGCAGTATTTT,CASGGTRYTDTQYF
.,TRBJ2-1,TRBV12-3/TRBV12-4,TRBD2,TGTGCCAGCAGTTTATTAGCGGGAGGGCCGGGGGATGAGCAGTTCTTC,CASSLLAGGPGDEQFF
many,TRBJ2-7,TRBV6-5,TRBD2,TGTGCCAGCAGTCGTATGATGAGCGGGAGCTCCTACGAGCAGTACTTC,CASSRMMSGSSYEQYF
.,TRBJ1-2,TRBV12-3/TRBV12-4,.,TGTGCCAGCAGTTTAGGGCACTTGGGGGGCTACACCTTC,CASSLGHLGGYTF
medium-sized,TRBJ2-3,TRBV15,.,TGTGCCACCAGCAGAGATGAGGGGGGTTTTTCCTCAGATACGCAGTATTTT,CATSRDEGGFSSDTQYF
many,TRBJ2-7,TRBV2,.,TGTGCCAGCACCCCAGACGGGCCGTTC,CASTPDGPF
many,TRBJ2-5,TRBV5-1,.,TGCGCCAGCAGCTTGGCGCTGGGCGAGACCCAGTACTTC,CASSLALGETQYF
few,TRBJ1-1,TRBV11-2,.,TGTGCCAGCAGCTTTCACTGGGGAGCCCGGGGCACTGAAGCTTTCTTT,CASSFHWGARGTEAFF
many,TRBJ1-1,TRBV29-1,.,TGCAGCGTTGAAGCGGATTTTGGGGGAAGTACTGAAGCTTTCTTT,CSVEADFGGSTEAFF
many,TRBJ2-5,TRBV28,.,TGTGCCAGCAGCCCCGGAGGGCGGCCCCAAGAGACCCAGTACTTC,CASSPGGRPQETQYF
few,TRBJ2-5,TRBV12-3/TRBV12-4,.,TGTGCCAGCAGCCTCGGATCCTTAGGGGAGACCCAGTACTTC,CASSLGSLGETQYF
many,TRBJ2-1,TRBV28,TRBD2,TGTGCCAGCAGTTCCCCTACCGGCGGGGGGTACAATGAGCAGTTCTTC,CASSSPTGGGYNEQFF
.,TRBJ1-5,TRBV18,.,TGTGCCAGCTCACCCGATGACTCGGGGCCCCAGCATTTT,CASSPDDSGPQHF
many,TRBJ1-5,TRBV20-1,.,TGCAGTGCTAGAAGATTGGGTATTAGCAATCAGCCCCAGCATTTT,CSARRLGISNQPQHF
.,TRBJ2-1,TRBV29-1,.,TGCAGCGGGCTATCGACTACCGAGCAGTTCTTC,CSGLSTTEQFF
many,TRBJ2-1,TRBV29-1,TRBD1,TGCAGCGTAGGACAGGGTGGCTACAATGAGCAGTTCTTC,CSVGQGGYNEQFF
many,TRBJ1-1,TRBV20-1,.,TGCAGTGCTCCGCGAGGGAGGAGCGCTGAAGCTTTCTTT,CSAPRGRSAEAFF
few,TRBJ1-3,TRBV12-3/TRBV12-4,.,TGTGCCAGCAGTTTCGGCAGGGCTGGAAACACCATATATTTT,CASSFGRAGNTIYF
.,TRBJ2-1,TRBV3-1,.,TGTGCCAGCAGCCAAGTCCCGGACAGCTTGTTCTTC,CASSQVPDSLFF
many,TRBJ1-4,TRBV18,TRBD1,TGTGCCAGCTCAGCTGGACAGGGGGCAGCAACTAATGAAAAACTGTTTTTT,CASSAGQGAATNEKLFF
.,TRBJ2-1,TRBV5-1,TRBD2,TGCGCCAGCAGCCCCACGACTAGCGGGAAGTACAATGAGCAGTTCTTC,CASSPTTSGKYNEQFF
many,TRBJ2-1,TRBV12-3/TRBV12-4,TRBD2,TGTGCCAGCTCTAGCGGCACCAATGAGCAGTTCTTC,CASSSGTNEQFF
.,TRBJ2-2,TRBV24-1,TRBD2,TGTGCCACCAGTGATCCCGGACTAGCGGGGGCTACCACCGGGGAGCTGTTTTTT,CATSDPGLAGATTGELFF
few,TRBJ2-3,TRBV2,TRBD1,TGTGCCAGCAGTGAATTCGGGACAGGTGTAGATACGCAGTATTTT,CASSEFGTGVDTQYF
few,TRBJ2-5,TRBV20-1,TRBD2,TGCAGTGCTGAGGCGGGGGAACAGACCCAGTACTTC,CSAEAGEQTQYF
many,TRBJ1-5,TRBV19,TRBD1,TGTGCCAGTAGTATTCTCATGACAGGGGGCAGCAATAGCAATCAGCCCCAGCATTTT,CASSILMTGGSNSNQPQHF
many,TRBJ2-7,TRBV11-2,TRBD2,TGTGCCAGCAGCCCCGGGGCCGGGACTAGTCTCGAGCAGTACTTC,CASSPGAGTSLEQYF
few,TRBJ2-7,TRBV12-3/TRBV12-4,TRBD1,TGTGCCAGCAGCACTAGACAGGGGGCCTACGAGCAGTACTTC,CASSTRQGAYEQYF
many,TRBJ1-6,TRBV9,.,TGTGCCAGCAGCGTTTTTGGCAATTCACCCCTCCACTTT,CASSVFGNSPLHF
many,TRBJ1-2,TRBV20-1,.,TGCAGTGCTACAATAGACAATACCCATGGCTACACCTTC,CSATIDNTHGYTF
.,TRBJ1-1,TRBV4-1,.,TGCGCCAGCAGCCAAGACGTTAATACTCAGAACACTGAAGCTTTCTTT,CASSQDVNTQNTEAFF
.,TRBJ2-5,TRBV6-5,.,TGTGCCAGCAGTTACTCCGCGGGACACCAAGAGACCCAGTACTTC,CASSYSAGHQETQYF
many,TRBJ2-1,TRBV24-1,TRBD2,TGTGCCACCAGTGACTCAACAGGGACTAGCGGGAGGGCCTTATCCTACAATGAGCAGTTCTTC,CATSDSTGTSGRALSYNEQFF
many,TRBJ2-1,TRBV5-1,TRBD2,TGCGCCAGCAGCTTGGGGGGACTAGCGGAATTCAATGAGCAGTTCTTC,CASSLGGLAEFNEQFF